Presented here are 19 T cell receptor beta chains from one specimen sequenced in a study of blood T cells in healthy people across ages. A second PCR of 7 to 11 cycles used a sample-barcoded 5' primer and a J-beta primer mix. TCRdb re-called the 5' RACE reads through MiXCR, storing one row per CDR3 protein. Of about 1.1 million distinct CDR3 sequences listed, under 40% were seen once; the top ten hold roughly 14%. Source material: blood. The receptors shown here come from a man aged 18 to 29 in good health.

This clonotype was recorded a few times. CDR3 region: CASRGGLGENNEQFF. CDR3 DNA: TGCGCCAGCAGGGGCGGACTAGGCGAAAACAATGAGCAGTTCTTC. This chain connects TRBV5-1 to TRBJ2-1, with 7 bases identical to TRBD2. V trimming: 5 bases; J trimming: 5 bases; junction bases outside the gene matches: 10. The CDR3 runs 15 residues. Germline lookup yields CDR1 SGHRS and CDR2 YFSETQ.

This chain links TRBV12-3 or TRBV12-4 with TRBJ1-1; D may be TRBD1 (6 bases). Trimming took 3 bases from V and 1 from J, leaving 21 bases between them. This CDR3 has 18 residues. The CDR3 loop reads CASSFTLWAPGANTEAFF. CDR3 nucleotide sequence: TGTGCCAGCAGTTTCACTCTTTGGGCGCCGGGGGCGAACACTGAAGCTTTCTTT.

In regard to this clonotype: The junction and the germline gene differ at one end; a read error may be behind it. The chain couples TRBV12-3 or TRBV12-4 to TRBJ2-5; 7 bases map to TRBD1. The CDR3 totals 16 residues. Here the CDR3 reads CASSSREGALRETQSF. The CDR3 nucleotides read TGTGCCAGCAGTTCGAGAGAGGGGGCGTTACGAGAGACCCAGTCCTTC.

This clonotype was seen only a few times. The CDR3: CASSEGMLGLVGHEQFF. The DNA for the CDR3 is TGTGCCAGCAGCGAGGGGATGTTGGGACTAGTTGGGCATGAGCAGTTCTTC. The chain combines TRBV9 with TRBJ2-1, with 8 bases fitting TRBD2. The trim removed 3 bases at V and 8 bases at J, leaving 16 bases unmatched. Germline CDR1 reads SGDLS; CDR2 reads YYNGEE. CDR3 size: 17 residues. The complete variable domain, with remaining parts taken from reference TRBV9 and TRBJ2-1, reads DSGVTQTPKHLITATGQRVTLRCSPRSGDLSVYWYQQSLDQGLQFLIQYYNGEERAKGNILERFSAQQFPDLHSELNLSSLELGDSALYFCASSEGMLGLVGHEQFFGPGTRLTVL.

In this sample, this clonotype turned up a few times. This chain links TRBV6-2 or TRBV6-3 with TRBJ2-4; the D gene is possibly TRBD1 (7 bases). The CDR3 is 14 residues long. Trimming left V 6 bases short and J 6 bases short, with 15 bases between. Germline lookup yields CDR1 MNHEY and CDR2 SVGEGT. CDR3 sequence (DNA): TGTGCCAGCAGCCGCCAGGGGGGCGGAAACATTCAGTACTTC. Amino acids: CASSRQGGGNIQYF.

This clonotype was seen only a few times. The V and J genes are TRBV13 and TRBJ1-1; 12 nucleotides agree with TRBD1. Unmatched junction bases numbered 8, after V lost 5 bases and J lost 4 bases. CDR1 is PRHDT and CDR2 is FYEKMQ in the germline V gene (reference sequence). The CDR3 totals 16 residues. CDR3: CASSPGTGGRLTEAFF. The CDR3 nucleotides are TGTGCCAGCAGCCCAGGGACAGGGGGCAGACTCACTGAAGCTTTCTTT.

The V call is TRBV4-2, the J call TRBJ2-3; no clear D. The CDR3 covers 14 residues. Between the trimmed V and J ends, which lost 3 bases and 5 bases, there was a span of 12 bases. Germline CDR1 reads LGHNA; CDR2 reads YNFKEQ. In nucleotides, the CDR3 is TGTGCCAGCAGCCAGGGTCGCCCAGAAGATACGCAGTATTTT. This sequence encodes CASSQGRPEDTQYF.

CDR3 in amino acids: CASSLGVRGYEQYF. The CDR3 DNA follows: TGTGCCAGCAGCTTAGGGGTTAGAGGGTACGAGCAGTACTTC. V gene TRBV7-8 combines with J gene TRBJ2-7; tentative D call: TRBD2 (5 bases). CDR3 length: 14 amino acids. Trimming removed 1 base from V and 4 bases from J, with 11 bases in between. CDR1 is SGHVS and CDR2 is FQNEAQ in the germline V gene.

In its sample, this clonotype was seen a few times. CDR3 region: CASSSSTGTVIEKLFF. CDR3 coding DNA: TGCGCCAGCAGCTCGTCAACCGGGACAGTAATTGAAAAACTGTTTTTT. This chain links TRBV5-1 with TRBJ1-4; TRBD1 matches 7 bases. Looked up from germline, CDR1 is SGHRS and CDR2 is YFSETQ. V shed 3 bases, J shed 7 bases, and the junction held 12 bases outside the gene matches. CDR3 length equals 16 residues. Looking up the rest from reference TRBV5-1 and TRBJ1-4 gives the full variable domain: KAGVTQTPRYLIKTRGQQVTLSCSPISGHRSVSWYQQTPGQGLQFLFEYFSETQRNKGNFPGRFSGRQFSNSRSEMNVSTLELGDSALYLCASSSSTGTVIEKLFFGSGTQLSVL.

This clonotype appeared a few times. V is TRBV27 and J is TRBJ1-5, with TRBD1 identical over 7 bases. Germline loops: CDR1 MNHEY, CDR2 SMNVEV (reference sequence). Trimming at V came to 6 bases and at J to 4 bases, leaving 6 bases not matched to a gene. The length of the CDR3 is 14 residues. The CDR3 bases are TGTGCCAGCAGACCCGGGACAGAGAATCAGCCCCAGCATTTT. It translates to CASRPGTENQPQHF.

The chain links TRBV12-3 or TRBV12-4 to TRBJ1-1; D ambiguous. V lost 1 base, J lost 8 bases, and 5 bases lay in between. The CDR3 totals 11 residues. Here the CDR3 DNA reads TGTGCCAGCAGTTTAGAATGGGAAGCTTTCTTT. This codes for CASSLEWEAFF.

This clonotype was counted many times. This sequence joins TRBV6-2 or TRBV6-3 and TRBJ1-5; no clear D. V was cut by 6 bases and J by 4 bases, with 7 bases left in between. Germline loops: CDR1 MNHEY, CDR2 SVGEGT. This CDR3 contains 12 residues. CDR3 nucleotides: TGTGCCAGCAGCAACCCTAATCAGCCCCAGCATTTT. It translates to CASSNPNQPQHF.

This clonotype was observed a few times. The V gene is TRBV11-2, the J gene TRBJ1-1, with a weak D call TRBD1 (5 bases). V was cut by 3 bases and J by 4 bases, with 12 bases left in between. The V gene's germline CDR1 is SGHAT and CDR2 FQNNGV. The length of the CDR3 is 14 residues. The CDR3 bases are TGTGCCAGCAGCTTCCCCAGGGATGTCACTGAAGCTTTCTTT. Translated: CASSFPRDVTEAFF.

In this sample, this clonotype turned up a few times. The chain joins TRBV20-1 to TRBJ2-3; D might be TRBD1 (6 bases). The CDR3 sequence is 16 residues long. Germline V lookup: CDR1 DFQATT, CDR2 SNEGSKA (reference sequence). V was pared by 6 bases and J by 0 bases, with 19 bases between. CDR3 region: CSARDRQVSSTDTQYF. In DNA, the CDR3 is TGCAGTGCCCGAGACCGACAGGTCTCTAGCACAGATACGCAGTATTTT.

This clonotype was counted between two and nine times. The V call is TRBV9, the J call TRBJ2-7; no definite D call. The CDR3 contains 15 residues. V shed 0 bases and J shed 2 bases, with 12 bases lying between them. Per germline, CDR1 SGDLS and CDR2 YYNGEE. CDR3 nucleotides: TGTGCCAGCAGCGTAGATCCGGGCCGTACCTACGAGCAGTACTTC. It encodes CASSVDPGRTYEQYF.

This clonotype showed up just a few times. The chain recombines TRBV10-3 with TRBJ2-3, with 9 positions matching TRBD1. There are 20 residues in the CDR3. CDR1 ENHRY and CDR2 SYGVKD come from the germline V gene. V was pared by 4 bases and J by 0 bases, with 17 bases of the junction left unmatched. The CDR3 sequence: CAISGLTGQGGRESTDTQYF. CDR3 DNA sequence: TGTGCCATCAGTGGGCTTACGGGACAGGGAGGACGGGAAAGCACAGATACGCAGTATTTT.

This chain joins TRBV3-1 and TRBJ1-1, with TRBD1 as a possible D gene (6 bases). The V end was cut by 4 bases, the J end by 5 bases, with 14 bases between. Germline V CDR1 and CDR2: LGHDT, YNNKEL (reference sequence). This CDR3 spans 14 amino acids. CDR3: CASSRPQGSTEAFF. The CDR3 region has the DNA TGTGCCAGCAGCCGACCCCAGGGGAGTACTGAAGCTTTCTTT.

The chain employs TRBV7-2 and TRBJ1-2; possibly TRBD1 for D (5 bases). CDR3 length: 14 amino acids. Germline V gives CDR1 SGHTA, CDR2 FQGNSA. V was cut by 5 bases and J by 7 bases, with 17 bases left in between. The CDR3 region is CASSPRAGNGGYTF. In nucleotides, the CDR3 is TGTGCCAGCAGCCCTCGCGCAGGGAATGGTGGCTACACCTTC.

This rearrangement joins TRBV7-2 to TRBJ2-5; TRBD1 might be the D (6 bases). Germline V lookup: CDR1 SGHTA, CDR2 FQGNSA. This CDR3 has 15 amino acids. The V end lost 5 bases, the J end lost 2 bases, and 15 bases lay between the germline ends. The CDR3 here is CASSAAGAGQETQYF. CDR3 DNA sequence: TGTGCCAGCAGCGCGGCAGGGGCAGGGCAAGAGACCCAGTACTTC. Together with reference TRBV7-2 and TRBJ2-5, the CDR3 gives the full variable domain: GAGVSQSPSNKVTEKGKDVELRCDPISGHTALYWYRQSLGQGLEFLIYFQGNSAPDKSGLPSDRFSAERTGGSVSTLTIQRTQQEDSAVYLCASSAAGAGQETQYFGPGTRLLVL.